This T cell receptor beta chain was sequenced for a study of regulatory T cells in long-lasting Graves disease. Study-wide findings and caveats: Newly diagnosed disease favored TRBV20-1 and TRBJ2-1 over persistent disease.

CDR3 length: 15 residues. Germline CDR1 and CDR2: SGHTA and FQGTGA. V was clipped by 5 bases and J by 1 base; unmatched bases: 6. Noted time point: persistent/refractory GD, antithyroid drugs over 5 years with positive TRAb. PBMCs provided the RNA from which the TCR library was made. This clonotype was observed a few times. The target antigen is unknown. With iRepertoire HTBI primers and Arm-PCR of CDR3 regions, TCR beta libraries were built. MiXCR, applied by TCRdb to the multiplex PCR reads, yields one record per CDR3 protein. The sample holds hundreds of thousands of distinct CDR3 sequences; less than 25% are singletons and the top ten take around 12%.

The receptor comes from a female donor with Graves disease. Sequenced here: peripheral blood mononuclear cells (PBMCs), sampled when the disease was refractory, from a patient treated with antithyroid drugs. The chain uses TRBV7-3 and TRBJ2-5; 8 bases line up with TRBD2. The CDR3 DNA is TGTGCCAGCAGCCGTGGCGGGGGGCCCCAAGAGACCCAGTACTTC. This sequence encodes CASSRGGGPQETQYF. The full variable domain, in which reference TRBV7-3 and TRBJ2-5 provide the parts outside the CDR3, is GAGVSQTPSNKVTEKGKYVELRCDPISGHTALYWYRQSLGQGPEFLIYFQGTGAADDSGLPNDRFFAVRPEGSVSTLKIQRTERGDSAVYLCASSRGGGPQETQYFGPGTRLLVL.